This T cell receptor (beta chain) was identified during a study of beta chain features in type 1 diabetes. Study-wide points: Relative to healthy donors, patients appeared to have naive, central memory and Treg TCRB repertoires that were more similar.

Details on this clone: Its target is unknown.

Sequenced material consisted of expressed TCRB transcripts (all of the isolated RNA was reverse transcribed). Sequenced by immunoSEQ multiplex PCR; TCRdb stores in-frame clones only, minus some. The table includes 900,000 or so clones, roughly 15% detected once. This CDR3 has 13 residues. The germline V gene has CDR1 SNHLY and CDR2 FYNNEI. Deletions cut 4 bases from V and 6 bases from J, with 10 bases between. The sequencing sample was made of naive CD4+ T cells from blood. This rearrangement joins TRBV2 to TRBJ2-1, with D unresolved. The source is a young woman in good health. CDR3 region: CASSVEVGNEQFF. CDR3 in DNA: TGTGCCAGCAGTGTTGAGGTTGGCAATGAGCAGTTCTTC.